The 5 T cell receptor beta chains given below trace back to one sample, sequenced in a study of beta chain features in type 1 diabetes. As every portion of the isolated RNA was reverse transcribed, the sequencing read expressed TCRB transcripts. Measured with immunoSEQ multiplex PCR; TCRdb has only the in-frame clones, and not every one. The sample has hundreds of thousands of clones; roughly a sixth are singletons. Sequenced: naive CD4+ T cells from blood. These receptors were obtained from a woman aged 18-30 years in good health.

CDR3 sequence: CASSQERGSGATQYF. DNA for the CDR3: TGTGCCAGCAGCCAAGAAAGAGGGAGTGGCGCTACGCAGTATTTT. The V gene is TRBV4-2, the J gene TRBJ2-3; D perhaps matches TRBD2 (5 bases). Germline lookup yields CDR1 LGHNA and CDR2 YNFKEQ. The CDR3 extends over 15 amino acids. The V and J ends lost 0 bases and 8 bases respectively, with 15 bases between them.

This chain joins TRBV27 and TRBJ2-3, with D possibly being TRBD1 or TRBD2 (5 bases each). This CDR3 spans 18 amino acids. Germline V gene data show CDR1 as MNHEY and CDR2 as SMNVEV (reference sequence). The ends were cut back, 3 bases at V and 1 base at J, with 20 bases in the middle. The CDR3 DNA is TGTGCCAGCAGTTTTCTCCCTTTGGGGGACGGGGGCACAGATACGCAGTATTTT. As protein: CASSFLPLGDGGTDTQYF.

This clone turned up a few times. The sample contains more than one DNA sequence encoding this CDR3. This rearrangement joins TRBV6-5 to TRBJ2-1; TRBD2 matches at 9 bases. The trim removed 7 bases at V and 8 bases at J, leaving 9 bases unmatched. The CDR3 runs 14 residues. CDR1 and CDR2 from the germline V gene are MNHEY and SVGAGI. The CDR3 bases are TGTGCCAGCAAACCGGGACTAGCCTTTGATGAGCAGTTCTTC. This gives the protein CASKPGLAFDEQFF.

This clone was recorded a few times. The gene calls are TRBV5-1 and TRBJ2-1; D possibly corresponds to TRBD2 (5 bases). The CDR3 covers 13 residues. Germline lookup yields CDR1 SGHRS and CDR2 YFSETQ. V was shortened by 4 bases and J by 5 bases, with 10 bases between the two germline ends. CDR3 in DNA: TGCGCCAGCAGCCCGACTACAGACAATGAGCAGTTCTTC. Translation gives CASSPTTDNEQFF.

This clone was detected a few times. J is TRBJ1-2 and V is TRBV29-1; D gene uncertain. This CDR3 spans 13 amino acids. Per the germline V gene, CDR1 is SQVTM and CDR2 is ANQGSEA. Trimming removed 0 bases from V and 3 bases from J, with 8 bases in between. This CDR3 reads CSVEDSGHYGYTF. DNA of the CDR3: TGCAGCGTTGAAGACTCGGGCCACTATGGCTACACCTTC.